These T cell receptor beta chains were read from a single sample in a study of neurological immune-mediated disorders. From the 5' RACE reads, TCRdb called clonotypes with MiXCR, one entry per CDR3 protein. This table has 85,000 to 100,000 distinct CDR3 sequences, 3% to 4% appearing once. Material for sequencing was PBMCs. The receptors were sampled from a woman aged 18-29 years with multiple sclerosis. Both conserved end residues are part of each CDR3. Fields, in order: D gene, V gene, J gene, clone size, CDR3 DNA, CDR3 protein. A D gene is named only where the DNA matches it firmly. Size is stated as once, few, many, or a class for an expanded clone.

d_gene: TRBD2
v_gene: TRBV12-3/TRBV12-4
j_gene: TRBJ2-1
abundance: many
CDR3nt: TGTGCCAGCACTCCGAGGGGATGGAGCGGGAGTGTCTACAATGAGCAGTTCTTC
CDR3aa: CASTPRGWSGSVYNEQFF

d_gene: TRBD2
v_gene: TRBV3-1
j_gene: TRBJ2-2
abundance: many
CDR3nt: TGTGCCAGCAGCCAAGATCGTCTAGCGGCCGGGGAGCTGTTTTTT
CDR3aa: CASSQDRLAAGELFF

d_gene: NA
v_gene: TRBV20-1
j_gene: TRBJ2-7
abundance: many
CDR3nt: TGCAGAGGTCATGGGGACAACGAGCAGTACTTC
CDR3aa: CRGHGDNEQYF

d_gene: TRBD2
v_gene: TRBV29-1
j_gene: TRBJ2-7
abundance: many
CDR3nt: TGCAGCGTCCTAGGGACTAGCGGGGGTAGCTCCTACGAGCAGTACTTC
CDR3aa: CSVLGTSGGSSYEQYF

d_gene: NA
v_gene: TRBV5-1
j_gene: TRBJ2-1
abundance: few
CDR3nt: TGCGCCAGCAGTCAGGATCTTAATGAGCAGTTCTTC
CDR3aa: CASSQDLNEQFF

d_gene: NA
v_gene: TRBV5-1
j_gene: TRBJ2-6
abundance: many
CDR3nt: TGCGCCAGCAGCTTGTCGCCTAGAGGGGCCAACGTCCTGACTTTC
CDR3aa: CASSLSPRGANVLTF

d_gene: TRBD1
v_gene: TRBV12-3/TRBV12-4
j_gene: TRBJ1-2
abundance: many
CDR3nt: TGTGCCAGCAGTTTGACAGGGACGGGAGGCTACACCTTC
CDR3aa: CASSLTGTGGYTF

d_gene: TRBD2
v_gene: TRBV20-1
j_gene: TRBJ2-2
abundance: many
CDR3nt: TGCAGTGCTAGAACTAGCGGCGGCACCGGGGAGCTGTTTTTT
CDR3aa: CSARTSGGTGELFF

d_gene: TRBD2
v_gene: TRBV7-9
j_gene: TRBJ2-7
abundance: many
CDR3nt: TGTGCCAGCAGCGCCCGTCTAGCGGGGGCATCCTACGAGCAGTACTTC
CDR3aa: CASSARLAGASYEQYF

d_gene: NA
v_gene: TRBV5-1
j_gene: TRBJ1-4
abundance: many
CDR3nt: TGCGCCAGCAGCCCAGAGGTGGGGGAAAAACTGTTTTTT
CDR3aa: CASSPEVGEKLFF

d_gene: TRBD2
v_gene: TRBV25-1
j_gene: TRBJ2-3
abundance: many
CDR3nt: TGTGCCAGCAGTGGTACTAGCGGGAGGGACACAGATACGCAGTATTTT
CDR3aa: CASSGTSGRDTDTQYF

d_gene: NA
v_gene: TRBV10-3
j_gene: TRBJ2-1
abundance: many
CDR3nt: TGTGCCATCAGTGAGTCGGCGCCCCCTGAGGATGAGCAGTTCTTC
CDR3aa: CAISESAPPEDEQFF

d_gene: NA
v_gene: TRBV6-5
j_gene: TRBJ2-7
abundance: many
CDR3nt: TGTGCCAGCAGTTACTCGTATAGGGGAGGCGAGCAGTACTTC
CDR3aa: CASSYSYRGGEQYF

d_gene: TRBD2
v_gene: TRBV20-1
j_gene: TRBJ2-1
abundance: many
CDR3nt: TGCAGTGCTAGAGATTTGGGGGGGAGCGACAATGAGCAGTTCTTC
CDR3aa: CSARDLGGSDNEQFF

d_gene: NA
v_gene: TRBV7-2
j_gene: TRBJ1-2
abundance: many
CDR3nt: TGTGCCAGCAGCCAACTAAACTATGGCTACACCTTC
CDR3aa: CASSQLNYGYTF

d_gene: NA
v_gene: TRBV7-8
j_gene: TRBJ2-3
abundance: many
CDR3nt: TGTGCCAGCAGACATGAAACAGGTTCCACAGATACGCAGTATTTT
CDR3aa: CASRHETGSTDTQYF

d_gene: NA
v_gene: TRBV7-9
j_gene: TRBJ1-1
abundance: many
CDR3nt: TGTGCCAGCAGCACTGAGCCGGTGAACACTGAAGCTTTCTTT
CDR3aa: CASSTEPVNTEAFF

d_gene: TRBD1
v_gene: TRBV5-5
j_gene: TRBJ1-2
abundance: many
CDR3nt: TGTGCCAGCAGCAGACAGGGGGCGGATGGCTACACCTTC
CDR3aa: CASSRQGADGYTF

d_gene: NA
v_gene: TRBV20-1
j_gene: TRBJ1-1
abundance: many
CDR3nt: TGCACCCCCGATGGACGGACTATGAACACTGAAGCTTTCTTT
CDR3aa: CTPDGRTMNTEAFF

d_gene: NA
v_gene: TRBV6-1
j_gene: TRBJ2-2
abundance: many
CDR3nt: TGTGCCAGCAGAAGGGATAACACCGGGGAGCTGTTTTTT
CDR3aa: CASRRDNTGELFF

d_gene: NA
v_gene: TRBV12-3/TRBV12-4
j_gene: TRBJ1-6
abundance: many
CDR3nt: TGTGCCAGCATCGGTAGGGGGTTCGGTAATTCACCCCTCCACTTT
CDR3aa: CASIGRGFGNSPLHF

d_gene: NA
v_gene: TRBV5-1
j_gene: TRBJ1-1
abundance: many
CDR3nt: TGCGCCAGCAGTTCTGGAAACACTGAAGCTTTCTTT
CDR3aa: CASSSGNTEAFF

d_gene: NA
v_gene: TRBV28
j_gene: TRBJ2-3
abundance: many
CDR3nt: TGTGCCAGCAGCCCCCAACTTCAGGATACGCAGTATTTT
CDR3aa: CASSPQLQDTQYF

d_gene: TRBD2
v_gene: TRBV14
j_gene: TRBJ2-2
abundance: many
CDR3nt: TGTGCCAGCAGCCATCGAGTAGCGGGGGGTTCGAACACCGGGGAGCTGTTTTTT
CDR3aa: CASSHRVAGGSNTGELFF

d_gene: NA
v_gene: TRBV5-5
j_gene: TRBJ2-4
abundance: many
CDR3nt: TGTGCCAGCAGCGGCAGTGCAGGGTCCAAAAACATTCAGTACTTC
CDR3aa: CASSGSAGSKNIQYF

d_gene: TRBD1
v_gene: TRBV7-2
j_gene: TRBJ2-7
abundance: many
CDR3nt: TGTGCCAGCAGCTTTTACGCGACAGGGGGCTACGAGCAGTACTTC
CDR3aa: CASSFYATGGYEQYF

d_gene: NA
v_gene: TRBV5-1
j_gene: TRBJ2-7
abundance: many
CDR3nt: TGCGCCAGCAGTGCCCCGGGGGAGGCAACCTACGAGCAGTACTTC
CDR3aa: CASSAPGEATYEQYF

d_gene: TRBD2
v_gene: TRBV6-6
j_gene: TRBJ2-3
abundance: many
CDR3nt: TGTGCCAGCAGCCACGGGACTAGCCTACTAGATACGCAGTATTTT
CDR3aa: CASSHGTSLLDTQYF

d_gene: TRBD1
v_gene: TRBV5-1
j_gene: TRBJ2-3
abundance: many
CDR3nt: TGCGCCAGCAGATTCGTTTTACAGGGGGGAACAGATACGCAGTATTTT
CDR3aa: CASRFVLQGGTDTQYF

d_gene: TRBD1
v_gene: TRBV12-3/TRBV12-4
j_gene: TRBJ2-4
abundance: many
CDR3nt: TGTGCCAGCAGTTTACGTACAGGGGGGACCAAAAACATTCAGTACTTC
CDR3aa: CASSLRTGGTKNIQYF

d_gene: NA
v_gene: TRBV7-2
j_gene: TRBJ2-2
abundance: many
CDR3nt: TGTGCCAGCAGCTTGCCAGGGAACACCGGGGAGCTGTTTTTT
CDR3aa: CASSLPGNTGELFF

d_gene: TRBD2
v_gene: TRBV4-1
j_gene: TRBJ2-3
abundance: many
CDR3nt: TGCGCCAGCAGCCAAGACAGCGGGGGGCGCACAGATACGCAGTATTTT
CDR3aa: CASSQDSGGRTDTQYF